The next 14 T cell receptor beta chains were all read from a single sample in a study of blood T cell repertoires in COVID-19. Assay used: immunoSEQ multiplex PCR; TCRdb lists only in-frame clones, some missing. Among about 240,000 clones, approximately 86% were seen once, and the ten largest hold 2.6%. Sequenced material: PBMCs or T cells enriched from blood (not recorded which). The source of these receptors is a young woman with acute COVID-19.

The genes are TRBV2 and TRBJ1-2; TRBD1 matches 8 bases. This CDR3 is built from 17 residues. Trimming took 4 bases from V and 4 from J; bases not matched to a gene: 14. The germline CDR1 and CDR2 sequences are SNHLY and FYNNEI. CDR3 loop: CASSGGTGRQRSYGYTF. CDR3 bases: TGTGCCAGCAGTGGGGGGACAGGTCGTCAAAGAAGCTATGGCTACACCTTC.

The chain employs TRBV4-1 and TRBJ2-7, with D unresolved. This CDR3 comprises 14 residues. Germline CDR1 reads MGHRA; CDR2 reads YSYEKL. Trimming shortened V by 0 bases and J by 3 bases, and 9 bases separated the two germline ends. CDR3 coding DNA: TGCGCCAGCAGCCAAGACCCCTTGTACTACGAGCAGTACTTC. It encodes CASSQDPLYYEQYF.

This chain joins TRBV30 and TRBJ2-1; D unclear. The CDR3 has 11 amino acids. CDR1 GTSNPN and CDR2 SVGIG come from the germline V gene (reference sequence). V shed 2 bases and J shed 7 bases, with 6 bases lying between them. The CDR3 region has the DNA TGTGCCTGGAGTCCTAAGAATGAGCAGTTCTTC. Residues: CAWSPKNEQFF.

V gene TRBV5-1 combines with J gene TRBJ1-1; D ambiguous. The CDR3 runs to 15 residues. Trimming stripped 0 bases from V and 1 base from J, with 10 bases between. Germline V gene lookup returns CDR1 SGHRS and CDR2 YFSETQ. This CDR3 is CASSLAGFPNTEAFF. The DNA for the CDR3 is TGCGCCAGCAGCTTGGCCGGGTTTCCGAACACTGAAGCTTTCTTT.

This clone was counted only a few times. The chain combines TRBV5-4 with TRBJ2-6; TRBD2 might be the D (6 bases). CDR1 and CDR2 (germline): SGHNT, YYREEE (reference sequence). The CDR3 has 16 residues. Trimming took off 6 bases at V and 1 base at J, with 14 bases between the two ends. CDR3 in amino acids: CASTEGLRSGANVLTF. The CDR3 coding sequence is TGTGCCAGCACCGAGGGACTTCGTTCTGGGGCCAACGTCCTGACTTTC. Drawing the rest from reference TRBV5-4 and TRBJ2-6, the complete variable domain is ETGVTQSPTHLIKTRGQQVTLRCSSQSGHNTVSWYQQALGQGPQFIFQYYREEENGRGNFPPRFSGLQFPNYSSELNVNALELDDSALYLCASTEGLRSGANVLTFGAGSRLTVL.

The chain employs TRBV7-9 and TRBJ1-6; D perhaps matches TRBD1 (5 bases). The CDR3 runs to 16 residues. Germline assignment: CDR1 SEHNR and CDR2 FQNEAQ (reference sequence). The V end was cut by 4 bases, the J end by 5 bases, with 15 bases between. This CDR3 reads CASSSWGSKDNSPLHF. In DNA form, the CDR3 reads TGTGCCAGCAGCTCGTGGGGCAGCAAGGATAATTCACCCCTCCACTTT.

The chain couples TRBV11-2 to TRBJ1-4, with 7 positions matching TRBD1. Looked up from germline, CDR1 is SGHAT and CDR2 is FQNNGV. The CDR3 runs 18 residues. V was clipped by 2 bases and J by 0 bases; unmatched bases: 9. The DNA of the CDR3 is TGTGCCAGCAGCTTAAGGACAGGCTGGATAGCAACTAATGAAAAACTGTTTTTT. Residues: CASSLRTGWIATNEKLFF.

V is TRBV30 and J is TRBJ1-1; TRBD1 aligns across 12 bases. The CDR3 extends over 15 amino acids. Per germline, CDR1 GTSNPN and CDR2 SVGIG (reference sequence). The V gene end was trimmed by 4 bases and the J gene end by 5 bases; junction bases not matched to a gene: 8. CDR3: CAWTGGQGARTEAFF. DNA of the CDR3: TGTGCCTGGACTGGGGGACAGGGGGCGAGGACTGAAGCTTTCTTT.

The chain employs TRBV18 and TRBJ1-1, with 7 bases matching TRBD1. This CDR3 region has 13 residues. Per germline, CDR1 KGHSH and CDR2 LQKENI. V lost 8 bases, J lost 4 bases, and 7 bases stayed unmatched. CDR3 sequence: CASTNRGVTEAFF. DNA of the CDR3: TGTGCCAGCACAAACAGGGGAGTCACTGAAGCTTTCTTT.

CDR3 bases: TGTGCCAGTAGTATAGTAGCGGGGTTCCACTATCTTGGTCCCCTCCACTTT. Translation: CASSIVAGFHYLGPLHF. The J gene is TRBJ1-6, the V gene TRBV19; D remains ambiguous. The CDR3 spans 17 residues. Trimming stripped 1 base from V and 13 bases from J, with 23 bases between. Germline lookup yields CDR1 LNHDA and CDR2 SQIVND (reference sequence).

The J gene is TRBJ2-7, the V gene TRBV15, with a possible D match to TRBD1 (5 bases). Germline V lookup: CDR1 LNHNV, CDR2 YYDKDF (reference sequence). The CDR3 contains 15 residues. The germline V and J ends were trimmed by 0 bases and 0 bases, with 9 bases remaining between them. The CDR3 DNA follows: TGTGCCACCAGCAGAGATGGGGCCAGCTCCTACGAGCAGTACTTC. Translation: CATSRDGASSYEQYF.

The chain employs TRBV7-9 and TRBJ2-7, with D hard to call. V was pared by 4 bases and J by 4 bases, with 8 bases between. The CDR3 extends over 12 amino acids. Germline CDR1 SEHNR, CDR2 FQNEAQ (reference sequence). The CDR3, as DNA: TGTGCCAGCAGCTCTCGAACTTACGAGCAGTACTTC. Translated, it gives CASSSRTYEQYF.

The chain uses TRBV24-1 and TRBJ1-1; D is perhaps TRBD1 (6 bases). Between the trimmed V and J ends, which lost 1 base and 0 bases, there was a span of 11 bases. There are 16 residues in the CDR3. CDR1 KGHDR and CDR2 SFDVKD come from the germline V gene. The CDR3 sequence is CATSDLRGTLNTEAFF. In nucleotides, the CDR3 is TGTGCCACCAGTGATTTAAGAGGGACATTGAACACTGAAGCTTTCTTT.

The genes are TRBV19 and TRBJ1-6; 12 bases agree with TRBD1. There are 16 residues in the CDR3. V was clipped by 3 bases and J by 11 bases; unmatched bases: 8. The germline CDR1 and CDR2 sequences are LNHDA and SQIVND (reference sequence). CDR3 loop: CASSIGGTGGTPPLHF. The CDR3 DNA is TGTGCCAGTAGTATCGGGGGGACAGGGGGCACTCCACCCCTCCACTTT.